This is a list of T cell receptor beta chains from one sample in a study of cytomegalovirus exposure and HLA in healthy donors. TCRdb keeps only in-frame clones here, not all; method: immunoSEQ multiplex PCR. Of about 150,000 clones listed, 80% to 90% are singletons. The sequenced sample consisted of PBMCs. The receptors come from a woman aged 40-49 years in good health and CMV-seropositive. Both conserved end residues are part of each CDR3. The order of the fields is J gene, clone size, V gene, D gene, CDR3 DNA, CDR3 protein. A D gene is named only where the DNA matches it firmly. The size field is filled for only some rows; it gives once, few, many or a size class.

TRBJ1-2 NA TRBV7-3 TRBD1 TGTGCCAGCAGCTTCGGACAGGGAATTGGCTACACCTTC CASSFGQGIGYTF
TRBJ1-2 NA TRBV2 NA TGTGCCAGCAGTGAAGCGCCCGTTCTAGAAGGCTACACCTTC CASSEAPVLEGYTF
TRBJ2-5 NA TRBV2 TRBD2 TGTGCCAGCAGTGAGTGGACTAGCGTGGAAGAGACCCAGTACTTC CASSEWTSVEETQYF
TRBJ1-5 NA TRBV7-7 NA TGTGCTAGCAGCTTATCTCAGAATCAGCCCCAGCATTTT CASSLSQNQPQHF
TRBJ1-1 NA TRBV30 TRBD1 TGTGCCTGGAGGTCTGAGGGGGCAACTGAAGCTTTCTTT CAWRSEGATEAFF
TRBJ2-1 NA TRBV7-8 TRBD2 TGTGCCAGCAGCTTAGGGTCTAGCGGCTACAATGAGCAGTTCTTC CASSLGSSGYNEQFF
TRBJ2-7 NA TRBV13 TRBD2 TGTGCCAGCAGCTCCCGGGGACTAGCGGCCTACGAGCAGTACTTC CASSSRGLAAYEQYF
TRBJ1-1 NA TRBV29-1 TRBD1 TGCAGCGTTGAACTGACAGGGGGGTCCACTGAAGCTTTCTTT CSVELTGGSTEAFF
TRBJ1-3 NA TRBV28 NA TGTGCCAGCAGTTTCTGGAGGCAGGTCGGAAACACCATATATTTT CASSFWRQVGNTIYF
TRBJ2-7 NA TRBV5-1 TRBD2 TGCGCCAGCAGCTCTAGCGGGGGCCACGAGCAGTACTTC CASSSSGGHEQYF
TRBJ2-2 few TRBV27 TRBD1 TGTGCCACCAGTTCGGGGACAGGGAGCGCCGGGGAGCTGTTTTTT CATSSGTGSAGELFF
TRBJ2-7 NA TRBV6-5 TRBD1 TGTGCCAGCAGTTACGGGACAGGGGGCGACGAGCAGTACTTC CASSYGTGGDEQYF
TRBJ1-4 NA TRBV28 TRBD1 TGTGCCAGCATCGACAGGGGGCGCGAAAAACTGTTTTTT CASIDRGREKLFF
TRBJ2-1 few TRBV6-4 TRBD2 TGTGCCAGCAGTGAACGGGGGGTGATAAATGAGCAGTTCTTC CASSERGVINEQFF
TRBJ2-3 NA TRBV29-1 NA TGCAGCGTTGACTTATACAGGGGGGGGACAGATACGCAGTATTTT CSVDLYRGGTDTQYF
TRBJ1-1 NA TRBV5-1 NA TGCGCCAGCAGCTTCGAGGTGAACACTGAAGCTTTCTTT CASSFEVNTEAFF
TRBJ2-1 NA TRBV10-1 NA TGCGCCAGCAGTGATAGGACAGTGGGGCAGTTCTTC CASSDRTVGQFF
TRBJ1-1 NA TRBV6-5 NA TGTGCCAGCAGGGAACAGGGTAAGAACACTGAAGCTTTCTTT CASREQGKNTEAFF
TRBJ2-5 NA TRBV11-2 NA TGTGCCAGCAGCCCCTCACCTGGACAGCAAGAGACCCAGTACTTC CASSPSPGQQETQYF
TRBJ2-3 NA TRBV27 TRBD2 TGTGCCAGCAGCCCGGGACTAGCGGTCACAGATACGCAGTATTTT CASSPGLAVTDTQYF
TRBJ2-7 NA TRBV6-5 TRBD1 TGTGCCAGCAGCAGGGACAGGGGAGTCTACGAGCAGTACTTC CASSRDRGVYEQYF
TRBJ2-7 once TRBV2 NA TGTGCCGGCTACACGGGACTTTACGAGCAGTACTTC CAGYTGLYEQYF
TRBJ2-5 NA TRBV28 NA TGTGCCAGCAGCCCACGTCAGGGTGGGCCAGAGACCCAGTACTTC CASSPRQGGPETQYF
TRBJ1-5 NA TRBV28 TRBD1 TGTGCCAGCAGTTTTGGTCGGGGGACAGTCGGGGTCGATAGCAATCAGCCCCAGCATTTT CASSFGRGTVGVDSNQPQHF
TRBJ2-1 NA TRBV12-1 NA TGTGCCAGCAGCTCGTTGGCGGGGGGGCCTGAGCAGTTCTTC CASSSLAGGPEQFF
TRBJ1-2 NA TRBV11-2 NA TGTGCCAGCAGCTTACTGAGGCTAAACTATGGCTACACCTTC CASSLLRLNYGYTF
TRBJ1-1 NA TRBV7-9 NA TGTGCCAGCAGAGTGGGGGGGCCCACTGAAGCTTTCTTT CASRVGGPTEAFF
TRBJ1-2 NA TRBV11-3 NA TGTGCCAGCAGCTTAGATCAGGGCAGGGCGGAGGGCTACACCTTC CASSLDQGRAEGYTF
TRBJ2-7 once TRBV30 NA TGTGCCTGGAGTTTTAGCAGGGGTGACGAGCAGTACTTC CAWSFSRGDEQYF
TRBJ1-6 NA TRBV6-1 NA TGTGCCAGCAGACATCCGACAGGCTATAATTCACCCCTCCACTTT CASRHPTGYNSPLHF
TRBJ2-3 few TRBV6-1 NA TGTGCCAGCAGTGAAGAGCGGGCCTACACAGATACGCAGTATTTT CASSEERAYTDTQYF
TRBJ1-2 NA TRBV29-1 NA TGCAGCGTGGCCTCAGGGGCGTGGAACTATGGCTACACCTTC CSVASGAWNYGYTF
TRBJ2-5 NA TRBV7-3 NA TGTGCCAGCAGCCCCACCGGGATCCAAGAGACCCAGTACTTC CASSPTGIQETQYF
TRBJ2-2 NA TRBV5-1 TRBD1 TGCGCCAGCAGCACCGGACAGGGGGCGTTCGGGGAGCTGTTTTTT CASSTGQGAFGELFF
TRBJ1-5 NA TRBV30 NA TGTGCCCTATCATCTCCCAATAGCAATCAGCCCCAGCATTTT CALSSPNSNQPQHF
TRBJ1-1 NA TRBV5-6 TRBD1 TGTGCCAGCAGCCGAGGACAGGTGAACACTGAAGCTTTCTTT CASSRGQVNTEAFF
TRBJ1-3 once TRBV30 NA TGTGCCTGGAGTCAAGGAAACACCATATATTTT CAWSQGNTIYF
TRBJ2-7 NA TRBV5-5 NA TGTGCCAGCAGCTTGGCTCAGTTCTACGAGCAGTACTTC CASSLAQFYEQYF
TRBJ1-5 NA TRBV6-1 TRBD1 TGTGCTACCATAGACAGGGGCTATAGCAATCAGCCCCAGCATTTT CATIDRGYSNQPQHF
TRBJ2-5 NA TRBV28 TRBD2 TGTGCCAGCAGCCCGGGACTAGCGGGAGAAGAGACCCAGTACTTC CASSPGLAGEETQYF
TRBJ1-2 NA TRBV18 NA TGTGCCAGCTCACCCGTCGAGGGCCTATATGGCTACACCTTC CASSPVEGLYGYTF
TRBJ2-3 NA TRBV10-3 TRBD2 TGTGCCATCAGTGATTGGAGCGGGGCATCAGATACGCAGTATTTT CAISDWSGASDTQYF
TRBJ1-2 NA TRBV11-1 TRBD1 TGTGCCAGCAGCCGACAGGGTCGCTATGGCTACACCTTC CASSRQGRYGYTF
TRBJ2-5 NA TRBV19 TRBD2 TGTGCCAGTACCCGGACTAGCGGGAGGCCCCAAGAGACCCAGTACTTC CASTRTSGRPQETQYF
TRBJ1-3 NA TRBV7-2 NA TGTGCCAGCAGCTTAGATACTGCTGGAAACACCATATATTTT CASSLDTAGNTIYF
TRBJ2-3 NA TRBV5-1 TRBD2 TGCGCCAGCAGGCTAGCGGGGACCCTCACAGATACGCAGTATTTT CASRLAGTLTDTQYF
TRBJ2-7 NA TRBV27 TRBD1 TGTGCCAGCAGTGTTTCCGACAGGGGGCATGAAACCTACGAGCAGTACTTC CASSVSDRGHETYEQYF
TRBJ1-1 NA TRBV5-4 NA TGTGCCAGCAGCTTGGAGGACAGGAACACTGAAGCTTTCTTT CASSLEDRNTEAFF
TRBJ2-2 NA TRBV28 TRBD2 TGTGCCAGCAGCGGGGGGGGGACCAACACCGGGGAGCTGTTTTTT CASSGGGTNTGELFF